These 27 T cell receptor beta chains originate from one sample sequenced in a study of long-term antiretroviral therapy in people with HIV. An immunoSEQ assay, version v3.0, was performed at survey level. TCRdb keeps only in-frame clones here, not all; method: immunoSEQ multiplex PCR. The data hold some 28,000 clones, with around 93% observed a single time. Sequencing was performed on unsorted PBMCs, taken 5.3 years after starting antiretroviral therapy. These receptors originate from a man aged 50 or older with HIV.

The rearrangement links TRBV19 to TRBJ1-3; D ambiguous. This CDR3 contains 14 residues. Per germline, CDR1 LNHDA and CDR2 SQIVND (reference sequence). V shed 2 bases and J shed 2 bases, with 7 bases lying between them. The CDR3 reads CASSISGTGNTIYF. The DNA of the CDR3 is TGTGCCAGTAGTATATCGGGGACTGGAAACACCATATATTTT.

V is TRBV4-1 and J is TRBJ1-6; 7 bases line up with TRBD1. Germline assignment: CDR1 MGHRA and CDR2 YSYEKL. CDR3 length: 18 amino acids. Trimming took 1 base from V and 9 from J; bases not matched to a gene: 15. CDR3 sequence reads: CASSQALALTGIASPLHF. Here the CDR3 DNA reads TGCGCCAGCAGCCAAGCTCTTGCTTTGACAGGGATAGCTTCACCCCTCCACTTT.

The count of this clone is one. The chain couples TRBV12-1 to TRBJ2-2; the table assigns TRBD2, which was not confirmed against the DNA. TRBV12-1 is flagged as a pseudogene. The CDR3 is 14 residues long. As DNA, the CDR3 is TGTGCCAGCACCGGGCGGGAGAGCCCCGGGGAGCTGTTTTTT. Protein sequence: CASTGRESPGELFF.

The gene calls are TRBV11-2 and TRBJ1-3, with TRBD1 as a possible D gene (5 bases). This CDR3 has 14 residues. V dropped 1 base and J dropped 4 bases, with 8 bases sitting between them. Looked up from germline, CDR1 is SGHAT and CDR2 is FQNNGV. CDR3 sequence reads: CASSLGGAGNTIYF. The CDR3 DNA reads TGTGCCAGCAGCTTAGGAGGGGCAGGAAACACCATATATTTT.

The CDR3 sequence is CASSQVDPYEQYF. DNA of the CDR3: TGTGCCAGCAGCCAAGTCGATCCCTACGAGCAGTACTTC. This rearrangement joins TRBV14 to TRBJ2-7, with D uncertain. The CDR3 sequence is 13 residues long. Trimming took 1 base from V and 2 from J, leaving 6 bases between them. CDR1 SGHDN and CDR2 FVKESK come from the germline V gene.

The chain is built from TRBV30 and TRBJ1-5, with D possibly being TRBD1 (6 bases). V was cut by 4 bases and J by 4 bases, with 11 bases left in between. The CDR3 runs 13 residues. Germline assignment: CDR1 GTSNPN and CDR2 SVGIG (reference sequence). The CDR3 DNA reads as TGTGCCTGGAACAGGGAGGGAAATCAGCCCCAGCATTTT. Amino acids: CAWNREGNQPQHF. The full variable domain, completed using reference TRBV30 and TRBJ1-5, is SQTIHQWPATLVQPVGSPLSLECTVEGTSNPNLYWYRQAAGRGLQLLFYSVGIGQISSEVPQNLSASRPQDRQFILSSKKLLLSDSGFYLCAWNREGNQPQHFGDGTRLSIL.

The genes are TRBV10-3 and TRBJ2-2; 8 nucleotides line up with TRBD2. This CDR3 spans 16 amino acids. V lost 2 bases and J lost 5; bases outside the gene matches: 7. CDR1 is ENHRY and CDR2 is SYGVKD in the germline V gene. DNA of the CDR3: TGTGCCATCAGTGAGCCAGTGGTAGCGGGGACCGGGGAGCTGTTTTTT. It encodes CAISEPVVAGTGELFF.

The count of this clone is one. The rearrangement joins TRBV11-2 to TRBJ1-3; D may be TRBD1 (5 bases). This CDR3 is built from 15 residues. The germline V gene encodes CDR1 SGHAT and CDR2 FQNNGV. V lost 5 bases to trimming and J lost 3 bases, with 14 bases between them. The CDR3 sequence is CASSQDTGLGNTIYF. In DNA, the CDR3 is TGTGCCAGCAGCCAGGACACCGGTCTTGGAAACACCATATATTTT.

This clone was counted once. V is TRBV10-3 and J is TRBJ2-1; 7 nucleotides align to TRBD1. Germline V gene sequence: CDR1 ENHRY, CDR2 SYGVKD. After removal of 10 bases from V and 0 bases from J, the junction contained 9 bases not matched to a gene. This CDR3 comprises 15 residues. The CDR3 bases are TGTGCCACCCACGAGTCAGGGGGCTCCTACAATGAGCAGTTCTTC. This gives the protein CATHESGGSYNEQFF.

This clone was counted once. The chain recombines TRBV27 with TRBJ2-4; D unclear. The CDR3 has 13 amino acids. The ends were cut back, 3 bases at V and 4 bases at J, with 7 bases in the middle. Germline assignment: CDR1 MNHEY and CDR2 SMNVEV (reference sequence). CDR3 in DNA: TGTGCCAGCAGTTTTTCAGTTAAAAACATTCAGTACTTC. Amino acids: CASSFSVKNIQYF.

V gene TRBV6-1 combines with J gene TRBJ1-5; 8 nucleotides line up with TRBD1. Germline V gene data show CDR1 as MNHNS and CDR2 as SASEGT. The V and J ends lost 7 bases and 6 bases, in that order; junction bases with no gene match: 8. The CDR3 is made up of 14 amino acids. In nucleotides, the CDR3 is TGTGCCAGCACCCCAGGACAGGGAGGTCAGCCCCAGCATTTT. Its protein is CASTPGQGGQPQHF.

The V gene is TRBV5-1, the J gene TRBJ1-1, with a weak D call TRBD1 (5 bases). V lost 0 bases to trimming and J lost 6 bases, with 15 bases between them. CDR1 SGHRS and CDR2 YFSETQ come from the germline V gene. The CDR3 has 15 amino acids. This CDR3 is CASSLEWGGLPEAFF. DNA of the CDR3: TGCGCCAGCAGCTTGGAATGGGGGGGATTGCCTGAAGCTTTCTTT.

The chain carries TRBV4-2 and TRBJ2-7; TRBD1 matches 12 bases. Germline lookup yields CDR1 LGHNA and CDR2 YNFKEQ. The ends lost 4 bases at V and 7 bases at J; junction bases unmatched: 8. The CDR3 consists of 15 residues. Here the CDR3 reads CASSLTGQGAKEQYF. CDR3 sequence (DNA): TGTGCCAGCAGCCTGACGGGACAGGGGGCAAAAGAGCAGTACTTC.

This chain joins TRBV15 and TRBJ1-2, with D perhaps matching TRBD1 (6 bases). The length of the CDR3 is 15 residues. With 0 bases removed from V and 8 bases from J, the gap between germline ends came to 16 bases. Looked up from germline, CDR1 is LNHNV and CDR2 is YYDKDF (reference sequence). The CDR3 protein is CATSRDPDRPGGYTF. For the CDR3, the DNA is TGTGCCACCAGCAGAGACCCGGACAGACCAGGGGGCTACACCTTC.

This rearrangement joins TRBV9 to TRBJ2-2, with 9 bases aligning to TRBD1. The CDR3 covers 19 residues. Germline lookup yields CDR1 SGDLS and CDR2 YYNGEE. J was trimmed by 6 bases and V by 3 bases; bases with no gene match: 18. Written as DNA, the CDR3 is TGTGCCAGCAGCGCCTCGGCGCCCCGGGACAGGGCCCCTCCCGGGGAGCTGTTTTTT. As protein: CASSASAPRDRAPPGELFF.

This chain joins TRBV6-5 and TRBJ2-7, with a possible D match to TRBD1 (6 bases). CDR3 length equals 13 residues. Germline V gives CDR1 MNHEY, CDR2 SVGAGI. V lost 6 bases and J 5 bases, leaving 14 bases between the germline ends. CDR3 sequence: CASRTTGINEQYF. The CDR3 bases are TGTGCCAGCAGGACAACAGGGATCAACGAGCAGTACTTC.

The rearrangement links TRBV4-1 to TRBJ2-6, with 9 bases lining up with TRBD1. The germline V gene has CDR1 MGHRA and CDR2 YSYEKL. The CDR3 consists of 16 residues. Unmatched junction bases numbered 10, after V lost 11 bases and J lost 2 bases. CDR3 region: CAGGTGNLAGANVLTF. As DNA, the CDR3 is TGCGCCGGGGGGACAGGGAACTTGGCTGGGGCCAACGTCCTGACTTTC.

The J gene is TRBJ1-2, the V gene TRBV7-2, with 7 bases aligning to TRBD1. The germline V gene encodes CDR1 SGHTA and CDR2 FQGNSA. The CDR3 runs 16 residues. V shed 5 bases, J shed 2 bases, and the junction held 11 bases outside the gene matches. CDR3 nucleotide sequence: TGTGCCAGCAGCCCAAAGGGACAGCCCTCCAACTATGGCTACACCTTC. Its protein is CASSPKGQPSNYGYTF.

This sequence joins TRBV4-3 and TRBJ2-7, with a possible D match to TRBD2 (5 bases). V lost 4 bases and J 3 bases, leaving 13 bases between the germline ends. Germline-derived CDR1 and CDR2 are LGHNA and YSLEER. This CDR3 is built from 14 residues. The CDR3 DNA reads TGCGCCAGCAGCCCCGCGGGCGCCGGCTACGAGCAGTACTTC. Protein product: CASSPAGAGYEQYF.

This chain links TRBV4-3 with TRBJ2-6, with no clear D. The CDR3 is 16 amino acids. CDR1 and CDR2 (germline): LGHNA, YSLEER. V lost 3 bases and J lost 0, with 9 bases in between. The CDR3 loop is CASSHSGPSGANVLTF. For the CDR3, the DNA is TGCGCCAGCAGCCATTCCGGTCCCTCTGGGGCCAACGTCCTGACTTTC.

The chain recombines TRBV5-1 with TRBJ1-2; possible D gene TRBD1, 5 bases. Germline V gene data show CDR1 as SGHRS and CDR2 as YFSETQ. Trimming removed 0 bases at V and 6 bases at J, with 9 bases between. The CDR3 runs 13 residues. The DNA of the CDR3 is TGCGCCAGCAGCTTGGACAGGTCAGATGGCTACACCTTC. This translates into CASSLDRSDGYTF.

This rearrangement joins TRBV6-5 to TRBJ1-1, with a weak D call TRBD1 (5 bases). CDR1 is MNHEY, CDR2 SVGAGI, per germline. The CDR3 covers 12 residues. The V and J ends lost 5 bases and 1 base respectively, with 5 bases between them. CDR3 DNA: TGTGCCAGCAGTACAGGGAACACTGAAGCTTTCTTT. It specifies CASSTGNTEAFF.

The genes are TRBV29-1 and TRBJ2-7; D is ambiguous. CDR1 is SQVTM, CDR2 ANQGSEA, per germline. Between the trimmed V and J ends, which lost 5 bases and 0 bases, there was a span of 8 bases. The length of the CDR3 is 12 residues. This chain's CDR3 is CSVQPSSYEQYF. DNA for the CDR3: TGCAGCGTTCAGCCGAGCTCCTACGAGCAGTACTTC.

This CDR3 reads CASSESIRPLAKNIQYF. CDR3 sequence (DNA): TGCGCCAGCAGTGAGTCGATTCGACCCCTAGCCAAAAACATTCAGTACTTC. The V gene is TRBV10-2, the J gene TRBJ2-4; D gene ambiguous. The germline V gene encodes CDR1 WSHSY and CDR2 SAAADI. The V gene lost 0 bases and the J gene lost 0 bases, with 12 bases spanning the gap. CDR3 length: 17 amino acids.

CDR3 sequence (DNA): TGCGCCGGTCCAGGAACACAGGGCAACGAGCAGTACTTC. Translating it yields CAGPGTQGNEQYF. The J gene is TRBJ2-7, the V gene TRBV23-1, with D possibly matching TRBD1 (6 bases). TRBV23-1 is an ORF for which the function is uncertain. This CDR3 is built from 13 residues. The V gene lost 11 bases and the J gene lost 5 bases, with 19 bases spanning the gap.

This chain connects TRBV7-2 to TRBJ2-3; a possible D gene is TRBD2 (6 bases). CDR3 length equals 15 residues. Germline V gene sequence: CDR1 SGHTA, CDR2 FQGNSA. Trimming cost V 1 base and J 6 bases, with 14 bases left between them. The CDR3 region is CASSLVGGDPDTQYF. The CDR3 DNA follows: TGTGCCAGCAGCTTAGTCGGGGGAGATCCGGATACGCAGTATTTT.

The CDR3 loop reads CASSLSALREQYF. The CDR3 DNA is TGTGCCAGCAGTTTATCCGCACTGAGGGAGCAGTACTTC. J is TRBJ2-7 and V is TRBV27; D gene uncertain. Germline CDR1 MNHEY, CDR2 SMNVEV (reference sequence). Trimming removed 0 bases at V and 7 bases at J, with 10 bases between. This CDR3 spans 13 amino acids.